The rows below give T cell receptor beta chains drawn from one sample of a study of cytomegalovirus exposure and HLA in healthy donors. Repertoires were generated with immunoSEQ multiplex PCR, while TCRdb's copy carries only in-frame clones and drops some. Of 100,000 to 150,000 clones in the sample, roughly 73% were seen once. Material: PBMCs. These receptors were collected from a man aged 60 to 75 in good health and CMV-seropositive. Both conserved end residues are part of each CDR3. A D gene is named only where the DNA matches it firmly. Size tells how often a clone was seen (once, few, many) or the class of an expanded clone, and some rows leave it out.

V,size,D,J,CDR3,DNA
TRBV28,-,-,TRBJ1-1,CASSLEQRNTEAFF,TGTGCCAGCAGTTTAGAACAGAGGAACACTGAAGCTTTCTTT
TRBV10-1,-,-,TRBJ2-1,CASSRRGSYNEQFF,TGCGCCAGCAGTCGTAGGGGGTCCTACAATGAGCAGTTCTTC
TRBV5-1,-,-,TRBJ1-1,CASSLRPETNTEAFF,TGCGCCAGCAGCTTACGTCCAGAAACGAACACTGAAGCTTTCTTT
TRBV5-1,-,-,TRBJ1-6,CASSLGGSSYNSPLHF,TGCGCCAGCTCCCTGGGGGGAAGCTCCTATAATTCACCCCTCCACTTT
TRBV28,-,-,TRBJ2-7,CASSLPGVSYEQYF,TGTGCCAGCAGTTTACCGGGGGTCTCCTACGAGCAGTACTTC
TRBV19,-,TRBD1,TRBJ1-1,CASSILQGTEAFF,TGTGCCAGTAGTATATTACAGGGGACTGAAGCTTTCTTT
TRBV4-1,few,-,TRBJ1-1,CASSQVPWRGGSEAFF,TGCGCCAGCAGCCAAGTTCCGTGGAGGGGCGGGAGTGAAGCTTTCTTT
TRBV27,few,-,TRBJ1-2,CASKTGYIGYGYTF,TGTGCCAGCAAAACAGGGTATATTGGGTATGGCTACACCTTC
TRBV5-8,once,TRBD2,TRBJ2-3,CASSSPSGGAPDTQYF,TGTGCCAGCAGCTCGCCTAGCGGGGGGGCCCCAGATACGCAGTATTTT
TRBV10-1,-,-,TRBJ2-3,CASSPAGYTDTQYF,TGCGCCAGCAGTCCCGCAGGTTACACAGATACGCAGTATTTT
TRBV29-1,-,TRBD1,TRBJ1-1,CSVTGGQLNTEAFF,TGCAGCGTAACTGGGGGACAGCTTAACACTGAAGCTTTCTTT
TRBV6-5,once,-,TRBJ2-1,CASGYSTGQVYNEQFF,TGTGCCAGCGGTTACTCGACGGGACAAGTCTACAATGAGCAGTTCTTC
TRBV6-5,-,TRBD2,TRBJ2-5,CASSYGFSGGETQYF,TGTGCCAGCAGTTACGGGTTTAGCGGGGGTGAGACCCAGTACTTC
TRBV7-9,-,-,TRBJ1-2,CASSPRGGGTIF,TGTGCCAGCAGCCCAAGGGGGGGCGGAACAATCTTC
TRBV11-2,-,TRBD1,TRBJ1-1,CASSSYRGRGEAFF,TGTGCCAGCAGCTCTTACAGGGGCCGGGGTGAAGCTTTCTTT
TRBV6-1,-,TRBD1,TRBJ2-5,CASSRGFQETQYF,TGTGCCAGCAGCAGGGGGTTTCAAGAGACCCAGTACTTC
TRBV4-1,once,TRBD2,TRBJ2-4,CASSQGLAGPRGNIQYF,TGCGCCAGCAGCCAAGGACTAGCGGGGCCCCGAGGAAACATTCAGTACTTC
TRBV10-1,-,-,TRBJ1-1,CASKGQLNTEAFF,TGCGCCAGCAAAGGACAGCTGAACACTGAAGCTTTCTTT
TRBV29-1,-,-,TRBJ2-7,CSVASFRVSSYEQYF,TGCAGCGTTGCCTCTTTCCGGGTGAGCTCCTACGAGCAGTACTTC
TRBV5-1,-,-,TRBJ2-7,CASSLKNRDYEQYF,TGCGCCAGCAGCTTGAAGAACAGAGACTACGAGCAGTACTTC
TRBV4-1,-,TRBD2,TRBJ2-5,CASSQATSGVQETQYF,TGCGCCAGCAGCCAAGCTACTAGCGGGGTCCAAGAGACCCAGTACTTC
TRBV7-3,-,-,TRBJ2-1,CASSSAGTNEQFF,TGTGCCAGCAGCTCGGCGGGGACCAATGAGCAGTTCTTC
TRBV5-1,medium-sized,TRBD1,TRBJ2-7,CASSWTSGTVYEQYF,TGCGCCAGCAGCTGGACTTCAGGGACAGTCTACGAGCAGTACTTC
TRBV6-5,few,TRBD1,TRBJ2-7,CASRPDRGRYEQYF,TGTGCCAGCAGGCCGGACAGGGGGAGATACGAGCAGTACTTC
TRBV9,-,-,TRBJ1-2,CASSVRPDDAGGYTF,TGTGCCAGCAGCGTCAGGCCGGATGATGCGGGTGGCTACACCTTC
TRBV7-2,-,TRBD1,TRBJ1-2,CASSSITNRGRRGYGYTF,TGTGCCAGCAGCTCAATAACGAACAGGGGGCGGCGGGGCTATGGCTACACCTTC
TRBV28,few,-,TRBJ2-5,CASFRGGEETQYF,TGTGCCAGCTTCCGAGGGGGTGAGGAGACCCAGTACTTC
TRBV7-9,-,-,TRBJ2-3,CASSLEGSGEYTDTQYF,TGTGCCAGCAGCTTAGAAGGGTCAGGGGAATACACAGATACGCAGTATTTT
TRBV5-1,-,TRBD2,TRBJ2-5,CASSLSLAGTQETQYF,TGCGCCAGCAGCTTGTCGCTAGCGGGGACCCAAGAGACCCAGTACTTC
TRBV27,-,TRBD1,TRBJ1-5,CASSPRTGGSWQPQHF,TGTGCCAGCAGTCCCCGGACAGGGGGGAGTTGGCAGCCCCAGCATTTT
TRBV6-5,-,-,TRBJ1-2,CASSQDRKYGYTF,TGTGCCAGCAGCCAAGACAGAAAGTATGGCTACACCTTC
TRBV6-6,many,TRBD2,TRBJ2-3,CASSYLAGGGRDTQYF,TGTGCCAGCAGTTACCTGGCGGGGGGAGGGCGAGATACGCAGTATTTT
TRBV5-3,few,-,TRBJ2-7,CARSVEGPYEQYF,TGTGCCAGAAGTGTGGAGGGGCCCTACGAGCAGTACTTC
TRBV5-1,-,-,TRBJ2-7,CASSPLDSMEGEQYF,TGCGCCAGCAGCCCTCTTGACAGTATGGAAGGCGAGCAGTACTTC
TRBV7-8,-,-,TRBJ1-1,CASSEPRGITTEAFF,TGTGCCAGCAGCGAACCTCGGGGTATCACCACTGAAGCTTTCTTT
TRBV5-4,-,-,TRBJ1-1,CASSPSMGLDKAFF,TGTGCCAGCAGCCCGTCGATGGGGTTGGACAAAGCTTTCTTT
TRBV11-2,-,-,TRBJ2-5,CASSVPGHSRKTQYF,TGTGCCAGCAGCGTACCCGGACATTCGCGAAAGACCCAGTACTTC
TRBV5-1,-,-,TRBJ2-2,CASSLESGETGELFF,TGCGCCAGCAGCTTGGAGTCCGGAGAAACCGGGGAGCTGTTTTTT